The clone carrying this T cell receptor (beta chain) occurred once. The data were produced by immunoSEQ multiplex PCR, yet TCRdb's version contains in-frame clones alone and is incomplete. The sample contains some 110,000 clones, 80% to 90% of which appear only once. This sample stems from a study of T cell responses to AZD1222 COVID-19 vaccine. Germline CDR1 reads LNHNV; CDR2 reads YYDKDF (reference sequence). The CDR3 totals 20 residues. Between the trimmed V and J ends, which lost 0 bases and 5 bases, there was a span of 28 bases. Here the sequenced sample was peripheral blood, taken on day 0 of AZD1222 vaccination. The rearrangement uses TRBV15 and TRBJ2-5, with D possibly TRBD1 on 6 matching bases. The sequence was obtained from an adult in good health. This chain's CDR3 is CATSRDLELRDKAARETQYF. The CDR3 DNA reads TGTGCCACCAGCAGAGATCTTGAACTTCGGGACAAGGCCGCCCGCGAGACCCAGTACTTC.